This TCR beta chain was observed in a study of CD8+ T cells in alopecia areata. Overall study context: Patients took tofacitinib for 6 to 18 months, followed by 6 drug-free months.

As regards this clone: Its target is unknown.

Findings and limits, study-wide: Researchers report lesional scalp, most notably alopecia totalis/universalis, outstripped normal scalp in clonality. Patients showed less clear TCR sequence sharing than mice, possibly partly because of HLA diversity.

Researchers gathered lesional scalp punch biopsies and peripheral blood from patients with alopecia areata. Trimming took off 4 bases at V and 6 bases at J, with 16 bases between the two ends. Germline V CDR1 and CDR2: SNHLY, FYNNEI. This CDR3 comprises 15 residues. The authors extracted RNA and reverse transcribed it into cDNA as the sequencing template. The method was immunoSEQ multiplex PCR; TCRdb's version includes in-frame clones alone and lacks a portion of them. The table lists 150,000 or so clones, about 50% of them singletons, with approximately 20% in the top ten. The source material was CD8+ T cells sorted from blood, sampled at week 0. The sequence came from a human donor with alopecia areata. This chain joins TRBV2 and TRBJ1-5; maybe TRBD1 (6 bases). The CDR3 region has the DNA TGTGCCAGCAGTGGAGTGAGGGGGGCAGGTCAGCCCCAGCATTTT. It translates to CASSGVRGAGQPQHF.